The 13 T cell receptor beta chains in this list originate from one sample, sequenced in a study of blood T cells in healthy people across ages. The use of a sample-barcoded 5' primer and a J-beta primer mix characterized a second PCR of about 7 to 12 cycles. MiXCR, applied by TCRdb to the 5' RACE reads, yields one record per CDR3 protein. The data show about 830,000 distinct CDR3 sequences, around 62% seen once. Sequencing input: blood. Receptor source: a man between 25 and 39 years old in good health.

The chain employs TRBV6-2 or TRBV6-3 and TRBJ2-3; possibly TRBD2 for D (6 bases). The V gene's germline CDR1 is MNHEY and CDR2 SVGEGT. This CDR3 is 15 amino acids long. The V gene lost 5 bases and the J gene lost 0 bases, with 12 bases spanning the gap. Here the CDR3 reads CASSRYGGSTDTQYF. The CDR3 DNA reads TGTGCCAGCAGTCGCTACGGGGGAAGCACAGATACGCAGTATTTT.

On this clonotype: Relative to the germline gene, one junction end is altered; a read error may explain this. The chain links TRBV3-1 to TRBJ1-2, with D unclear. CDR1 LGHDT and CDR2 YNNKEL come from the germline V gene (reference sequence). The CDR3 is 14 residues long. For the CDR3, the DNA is TGTGCCAGCAGCCCCCGAGAAGAGTCCTATGGCTACATCTTC. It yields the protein CASSPREESYGYIF.

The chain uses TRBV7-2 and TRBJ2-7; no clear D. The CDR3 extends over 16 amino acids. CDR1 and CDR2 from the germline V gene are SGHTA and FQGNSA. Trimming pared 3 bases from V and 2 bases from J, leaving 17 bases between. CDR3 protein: CASSFGPARPTYEQYF. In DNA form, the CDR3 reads TGTGCCAGCAGCTTCGGCCCTGCTAGACCTACCTACGAGCAGTACTTC.

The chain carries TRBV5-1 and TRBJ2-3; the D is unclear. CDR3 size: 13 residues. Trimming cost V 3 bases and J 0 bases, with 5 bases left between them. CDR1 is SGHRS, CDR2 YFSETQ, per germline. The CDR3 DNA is TGCGCCAGCAGCTCTCAAAGCACAGATACGCAGTATTTT. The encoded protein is CASSSQSTDTQYF.

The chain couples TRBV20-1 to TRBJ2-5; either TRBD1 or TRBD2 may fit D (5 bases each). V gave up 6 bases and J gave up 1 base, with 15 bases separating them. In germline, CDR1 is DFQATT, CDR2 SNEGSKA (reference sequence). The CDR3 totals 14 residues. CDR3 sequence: CSAPLRGPQETQYF. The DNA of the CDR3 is TGCAGTGCACCCCTCCGGGGCCCCCAAGAGACCCAGTACTTC.

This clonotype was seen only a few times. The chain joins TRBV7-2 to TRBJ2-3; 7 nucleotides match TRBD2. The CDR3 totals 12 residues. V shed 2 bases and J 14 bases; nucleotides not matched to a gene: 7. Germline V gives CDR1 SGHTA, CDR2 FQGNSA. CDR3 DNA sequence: TGTGCCAGCAGCTTACCCCCTCGCGGGAGGTATTTT. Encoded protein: CASSLPPRGRYF.

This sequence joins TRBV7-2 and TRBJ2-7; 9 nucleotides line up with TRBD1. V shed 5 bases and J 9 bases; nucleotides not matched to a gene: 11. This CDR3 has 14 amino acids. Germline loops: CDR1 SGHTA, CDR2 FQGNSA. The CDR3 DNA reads TGTGCCAGCAGCCCCCGGACAGGGGAGAGAGGGCAGTACTTC. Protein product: CASSPRTGERGQYF. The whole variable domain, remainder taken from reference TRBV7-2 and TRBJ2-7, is GAGVSQSPSNKVTEKGKDVELRCDPISGHTALYWYRQSLGQGLEFLIYFQGNSAPDKSGLPSDRFSAERTGGSVSTLTIQRTQQEDSAVYLCASSPRTGERGQYFGPGTRLTVT.

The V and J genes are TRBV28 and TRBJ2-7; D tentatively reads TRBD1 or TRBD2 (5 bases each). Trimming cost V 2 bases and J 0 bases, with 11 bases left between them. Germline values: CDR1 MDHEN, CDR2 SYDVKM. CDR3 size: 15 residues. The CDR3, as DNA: TGTGCCAGCAGTTTAGAGGGACGGTACTCCTACGAGCAGTACTTC. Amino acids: CASSLEGRYSYEQYF.

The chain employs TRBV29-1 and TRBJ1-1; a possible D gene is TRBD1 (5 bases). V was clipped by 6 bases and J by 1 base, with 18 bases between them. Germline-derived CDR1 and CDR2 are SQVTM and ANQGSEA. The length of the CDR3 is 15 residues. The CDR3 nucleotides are TGCAGCGTCCCTTCAGGGTCGGGGGGGAACACTGAAGCTTTCTTT. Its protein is CSVPSGSGGNTEAFF.

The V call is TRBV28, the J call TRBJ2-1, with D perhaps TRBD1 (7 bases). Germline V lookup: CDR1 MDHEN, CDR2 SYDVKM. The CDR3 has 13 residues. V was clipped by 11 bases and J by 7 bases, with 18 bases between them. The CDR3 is CAGLRSGGNEQFF. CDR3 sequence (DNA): TGTGCCGGCCTTCGGTCAGGGGGGAATGAGCAGTTCTTC.

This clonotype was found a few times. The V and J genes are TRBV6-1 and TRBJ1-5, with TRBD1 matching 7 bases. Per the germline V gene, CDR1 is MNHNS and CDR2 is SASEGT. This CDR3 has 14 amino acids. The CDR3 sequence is CATYKGAGNQPQHF. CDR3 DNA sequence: TGTGCTACATACAAGGGGGCCGGTAATCAGCCCCAGCATTTT.

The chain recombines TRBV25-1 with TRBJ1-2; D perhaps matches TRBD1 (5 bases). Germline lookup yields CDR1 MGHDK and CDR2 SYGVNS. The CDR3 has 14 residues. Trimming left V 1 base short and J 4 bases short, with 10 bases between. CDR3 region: CASSESHRPYGYTF. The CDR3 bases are TGTGCCAGCAGTGAATCCCACAGGCCCTATGGCTACACCTTC.

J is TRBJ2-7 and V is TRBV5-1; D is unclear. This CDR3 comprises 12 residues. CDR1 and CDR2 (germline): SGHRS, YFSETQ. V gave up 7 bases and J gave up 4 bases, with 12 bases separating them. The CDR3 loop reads CASPRAFYEQYF. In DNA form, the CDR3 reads TGCGCCAGCCCTCGTGCTTTTTACGAGCAGTACTTC. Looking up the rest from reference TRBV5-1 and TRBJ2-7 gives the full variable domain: KAGVTQTPRYLIKTRGQQVTLSCSPISGHRSVSWYQQTPGQGLQFLFEYFSETQRNKGNFPGRFSGRQFSNSRSEMNVSTLELGDSALYLCASPRAFYEQYFGPGTRLTVT.